Listed here are 15 T cell receptor beta chains from one sample, sequenced in a study of vaccination effects on CD4 cells after COVID-19. Method: immunoSEQ multiplex PCR; TCRdb's copy keeps in-frame clones and lacks some. Among more than 50,000 clones listed, about 80% were seen once. No antigen has been identified for these receptors. Culture proceeded for 10 days, and CD4+ T cells were then isolated. Sequencing was performed on CD4+ T cells from PBMCs cultured without peptide, taken before COVID-19 vaccination. These receptor sequences come from a human donor who received a COVID-19 vaccine.

This rearrangement joins TRBV12-3 or TRBV12-4 to TRBJ1-6; D remains unclear. Trimming took 6 bases from V and 9 from J, leaving 12 bases between them. The length of the CDR3 is 13 residues. The CDR3 sequence: CASSRNPSSPLHF. CDR3 in DNA: TGTGCCAGCAGCCGTAACCCCTCTTCACCCCTCCACTTT.

The J gene is TRBJ2-6, the V gene TRBV6-4; TRBD2 matches 14 bases. Germline trimming cut 4 bases from V and 0 bases from J; bases unmatched to any gene: 8. This CDR3 contains 20 residues. Looked up from germline, CDR1 is MRHNA and CDR2 is SNTAGT. CDR3 DNA sequence: TGTGCCAGCAGTGCTGGACTAGCGGGGGGCCGATACTCTGGGGCCAACGTCCTGACTTTC. Residues: CASSAGLAGGRYSGANVLTF.

This clone was recorded only once. V usage is TRBV20-1 and J usage is TRBJ2-3; TRBD1 matches 12 bases. Germline loops: CDR1 DFQATT, CDR2 SNEGSKA (reference sequence). The CDR3 spans 14 residues. The J segment lost 4 bases and the V segment lost 3 bases, leaving 2 bases of the junction unmatched. The CDR3 here is CSASGTGGADTQYF. CDR3 coding DNA: TGCAGTGCTAGTGGGACAGGGGGCGCAGATACGCAGTATTTT.

The chain joins TRBV10-1 to TRBJ2-2; TRBD1 matches at 7 bases. CDR3 length: 16 residues. The germline V gene has CDR1 WNHNN and CDR2 SYGVQD (reference sequence). Germline trimming cut 6 bases from V and 1 base from J; bases unmatched to any gene: 8. CDR3: CASSKGQSKNTGELFF. The DNA for the CDR3 is TGCGCCAGCAGCAAGGGACAGTCAAAGAACACCGGGGAGCTGTTTTTT.

The chain is built from TRBV5-1 and TRBJ2-1, with TRBD1 identical over 7 bases. CDR1 SGHRS and CDR2 YFSETQ come from the germline V gene. V lost 3 bases, J lost 4 bases, and 7 bases stayed unmatched. This CDR3 spans 15 amino acids. The CDR3 coding sequence is TGCGCCAGCAGCTGGTCTACAGGGGTTTACAATGAGCAGTTCTTC. The encoded protein is CASSWSTGVYNEQFF.

The chain employs TRBV11-3 and TRBJ2-4; no reliable D call. Trimming removed 2 bases from V and 2 bases from J, with 16 bases in between. Germline values: CDR1 SGHNT, CDR2 YENEEA. There are 17 residues in the CDR3. The CDR3 loop is CASSLNPPVGSKNIQYF. For the CDR3, the DNA is TGTGCCAGCAGCTTAAACCCCCCGGTTGGTTCCAAAAACATTCAGTACTTC. Using reference TRBV11-3 and TRBJ2-4 for the parts outside the CDR3, the full variable domain is EAGVVQSPRYKIIEKKQPVAFWCNPISGHNTLYWYLQNLGQGPELLIRYENEEAVDDSQLPKDRFSAERLKGVDSTLKIQPAELGDSAVYLCASSLNPPVGSKNIQYFGAGTRLSVL.

This clone was counted a few times. V and J are TRBV2 and TRBJ1-1; no reliable D call. CDR3 length equals 12 residues. With 4 bases removed from V and 4 bases from J, the gap between germline ends came to 7 bases. Looked up from germline, CDR1 is SNHLY and CDR2 is FYNNEI. In DNA form, the CDR3 reads TGTGCCAGCAGTGCGCGGAGCACTGAAGCTTTCTTT. Its protein product is CASSARSTEAFF.

The chain employs TRBV12-3 or TRBV12-4 and TRBJ1-2; D might be TRBD1 (5 bases). V shed 5 bases and J shed 6 bases, with 13 bases lying between them. CDR3 length: 13 amino acids. In DNA form, the CDR3 reads TGTGCCAGCAGTCTTAGGGACCGGCATGGCTACACCTTC. Residues: CASSLRDRHGYTF.

This clone has a handful of counts. The chain has TRBV11-2 and TRBJ1-6; D not resolved. Germline V gene data show CDR1 as SGHAT and CDR2 as FQNNGV. Trimming pared 5 bases from V and 8 bases from J, leaving 13 bases between. The CDR3 sequence is 14 residues long. The CDR3 DNA sequence: TGTGCCAGCAGCAGAGGACCGACGGATTCACCCCTCCACTTT. Translated: CASSRGPTDSPLHF.

This rearrangement joins TRBV2 to TRBJ2-1, with D unclear. Looked up from germline, CDR1 is SNHLY and CDR2 is FYNNEI. There are 11 residues in the CDR3. Deletions cut 10 bases from V and 5 bases from J, with 9 bases between. The CDR3 reads CATQYHNEQFF. As DNA, the CDR3 is TGTGCCACCCAGTATCACAATGAGCAGTTCTTC.

The chain has TRBV11-2 and TRBJ2-1; D not certain. Germline CDR1 SGHAT, CDR2 FQNNGV. The CDR3 contains 13 residues. The V end was cut by 5 bases, the J end by 3 bases, with 8 bases between. The CDR3 protein is CASSPFFYNEQFF. The CDR3 coding sequence is TGTGCCAGCAGCCCCTTTTTCTACAATGAGCAGTTCTTC.

This clone was found once. V is TRBV5-5 and J is TRBJ1-5; D is possibly TRBD1 (5 bases). Per germline, CDR1 SGHKS and CDR2 YYEKEE (reference sequence). The germline V and J ends were trimmed by 8 bases and 0 bases, with 12 bases remaining between them. The CDR3 sequence is 14 residues long. In DNA form, the CDR3 reads TGTGCCAGAAGACAGTCCTATAGCAATCAGCCCCAGCATTTT. It yields the protein CARRQSYSNQPQHF.

This clone was observed once. The V and J genes are TRBV27 and TRBJ2-5; 7 bases map to TRBD1. V lost 6 bases and J lost 3; bases outside the gene matches: 13. Germline V lookup: CDR1 MNHEY, CDR2 SMNVEV (reference sequence). The CDR3 has 16 amino acids. The CDR3 here is CASRLLSPGGEETQYF. The CDR3 region has the DNA TGTGCCAGCAGACTCCTCAGCCCAGGGGGAGAAGAGACCCAGTACTTC.

CDR3 DNA sequence: TGCGCCAGCAGCTTTCCCAAGCCCACAGATACGCAGTATTTT. It specifies CASSFPKPTDTQYF. V usage is TRBV5-1 and J usage is TRBJ2-3; D is uncertain. CDR3 size: 14 residues. V lost 2 bases and J lost 2, with 9 bases in between. CDR1 is SGHRS, CDR2 YFSETQ, per germline.

The J gene is TRBJ2-2, the V gene TRBV27; 7 bases map to TRBD1. The germline V gene encodes CDR1 MNHEY and CDR2 SMNVEV (reference sequence). The V gene end was trimmed by 5 bases and the J gene end by 1 base; junction bases not matched to a gene: 4. This CDR3 contains 15 residues. DNA of the CDR3: TGTGCCAGCAGTGATAGGACAGGGAACACCGGGGAGCTGTTTTTT. Protein: CASSDRTGNTGELFF.